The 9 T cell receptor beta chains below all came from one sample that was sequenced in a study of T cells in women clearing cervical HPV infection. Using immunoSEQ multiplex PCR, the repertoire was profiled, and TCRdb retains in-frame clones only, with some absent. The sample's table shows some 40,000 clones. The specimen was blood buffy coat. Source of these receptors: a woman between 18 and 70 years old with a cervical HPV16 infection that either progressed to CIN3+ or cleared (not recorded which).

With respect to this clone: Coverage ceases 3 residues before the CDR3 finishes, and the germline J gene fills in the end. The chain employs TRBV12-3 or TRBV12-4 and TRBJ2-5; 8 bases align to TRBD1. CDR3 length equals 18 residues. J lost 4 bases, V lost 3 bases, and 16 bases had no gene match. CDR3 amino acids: CASSFVGLRQGAGETQYF. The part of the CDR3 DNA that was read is TGTGCCAGCAGTTTTGTTGGGTTACGGCAGGGGGCAGGAGAGACC.

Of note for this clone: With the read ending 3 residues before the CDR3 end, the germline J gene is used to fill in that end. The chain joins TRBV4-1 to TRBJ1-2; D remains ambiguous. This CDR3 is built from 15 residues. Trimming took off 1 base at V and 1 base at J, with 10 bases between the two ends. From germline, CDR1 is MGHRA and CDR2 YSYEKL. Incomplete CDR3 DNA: TGCGCCAGCAGCCAAGGGGCCTCGGTTAACTATGGC. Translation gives CASSQGASVNYG. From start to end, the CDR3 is CASSQGASVNYGYTF.

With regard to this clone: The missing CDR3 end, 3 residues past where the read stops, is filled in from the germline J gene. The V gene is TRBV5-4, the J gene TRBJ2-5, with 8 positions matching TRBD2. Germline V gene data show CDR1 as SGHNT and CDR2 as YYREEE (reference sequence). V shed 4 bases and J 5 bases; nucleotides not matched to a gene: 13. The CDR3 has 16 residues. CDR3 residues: CASSAGGQVDRETQYF. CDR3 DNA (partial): TGTGCCAGCAGCGCGGGGGGCCAGGTGGACCGGGAGACC.

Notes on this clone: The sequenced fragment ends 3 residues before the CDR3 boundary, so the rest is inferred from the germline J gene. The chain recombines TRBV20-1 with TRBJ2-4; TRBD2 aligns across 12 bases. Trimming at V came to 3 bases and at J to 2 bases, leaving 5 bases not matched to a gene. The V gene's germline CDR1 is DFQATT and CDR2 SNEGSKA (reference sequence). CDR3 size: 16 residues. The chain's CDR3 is CSASLLAGGSKNIQYF. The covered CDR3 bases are TGCAGTGCTAGTTTACTAGCGGGGGGTTCCAAAAACATT.

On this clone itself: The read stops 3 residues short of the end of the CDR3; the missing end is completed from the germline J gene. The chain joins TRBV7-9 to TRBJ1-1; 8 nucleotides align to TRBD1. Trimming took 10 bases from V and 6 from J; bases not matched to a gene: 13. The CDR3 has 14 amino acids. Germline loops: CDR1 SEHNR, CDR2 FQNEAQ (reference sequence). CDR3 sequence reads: CANKRQGRLSEAFF. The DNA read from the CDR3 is TGTGCCAACAAAAGACAGGGGAGGTTGTCTGAA.

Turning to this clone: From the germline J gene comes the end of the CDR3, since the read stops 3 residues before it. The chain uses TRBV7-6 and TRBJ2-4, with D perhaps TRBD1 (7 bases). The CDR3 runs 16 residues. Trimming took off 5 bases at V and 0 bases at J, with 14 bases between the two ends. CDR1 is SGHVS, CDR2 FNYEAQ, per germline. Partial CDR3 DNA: TGTGCCAGCAGCCAGGGGGGAATTCTAGCCAAAAACATT. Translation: CASSQGGILAKNI. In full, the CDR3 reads CASSQGGILAKNIQYF.

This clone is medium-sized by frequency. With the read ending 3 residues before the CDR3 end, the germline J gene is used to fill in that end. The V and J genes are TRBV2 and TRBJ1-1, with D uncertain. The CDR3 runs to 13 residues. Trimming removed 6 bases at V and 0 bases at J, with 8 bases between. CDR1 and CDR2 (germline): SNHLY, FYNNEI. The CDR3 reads CASRQYMNTEAFF. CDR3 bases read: TGTGCCAGCAGACAGTACATGAACACTGAA.

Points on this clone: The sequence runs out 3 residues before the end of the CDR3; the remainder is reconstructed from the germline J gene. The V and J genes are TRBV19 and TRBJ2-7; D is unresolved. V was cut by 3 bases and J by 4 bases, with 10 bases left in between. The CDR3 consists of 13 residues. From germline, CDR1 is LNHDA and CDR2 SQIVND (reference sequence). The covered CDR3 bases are TGTGCCAGTAGTATCCTAGAATCTTACGAG. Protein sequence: CASSILESYE. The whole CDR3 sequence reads CASSILESYEQYF.

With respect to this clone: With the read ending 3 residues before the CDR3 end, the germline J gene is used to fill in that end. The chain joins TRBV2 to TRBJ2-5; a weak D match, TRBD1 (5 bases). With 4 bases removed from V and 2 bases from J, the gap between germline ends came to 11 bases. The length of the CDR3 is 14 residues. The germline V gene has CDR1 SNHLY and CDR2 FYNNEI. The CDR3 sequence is CASSGGRVQETQYF. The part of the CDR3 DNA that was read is TGTGCCAGCAGTGGGGGCAGGGTACAAGAGACC.